This is a list of T cell receptor beta chains from one sample in a study of CD8+ T cells in alopecia areata. Method: immunoSEQ multiplex PCR; TCRdb's copy keeps in-frame clones and lacks some. Of about 210,000 clones listed, approximately 70% are singletons. The starting material was CD4+ T cells sorted from blood, obtained at week 44, from a patient treated with tofacitinib. The receptors originated from a human donor with alopecia areata. CDR3s include the opening cysteine and the closing phenylalanine or tryptophan. A D gene is named only where the DNA matches it firmly. Some rows have no size entry. The others give once, few or many, or a class for an expanded clone.

clone_size	j_call	v_call	d_call	cdr3_aa	cdr3_nt
.	TRBJ2-7	TRBV29-1	.	CSVGGTGRSYEQYF	TGCAGCGTTGGTGGAACAGGACGGTCCTACGAGCAGTACTTC
.	TRBJ1-1	TRBV29-1	.	CSVERGTENTEAFF	TGCAGCGTTGAAAGGGGGACCGAGAACACTGAAGCTTTCTTT
few	TRBJ2-5	TRBV29-1	.	CSVVSGIGETQYF	TGCAGCGTTGTTTCAGGCATAGGAGAGACCCAGTACTTC
.	TRBJ1-1	TRBV5-1	.	CASSLEGATEAFF	TGCGCCAGCAGCTTGGAGGGAGCCACTGAAGCTTTCTTT
.	TRBJ1-5	TRBV27	TRBD1	CASRLRQGNNQPQHF	TGTGCCAGCAGACTACGACAGGGGAACAATCAGCCCCAGCATTTT
.	TRBJ2-7	TRBV5-1	.	CASSLGGRGRGEQYF	TGCGCCAGCAGCTTGGGGGGCAGGGGACGAGGCGAGCAGTACTTC
.	TRBJ1-2	TRBV6-5	.	CASSLNPGSNYGYTF	TGTGCCAGCAGTTTAAATCCGGGTTCTAACTATGGCTACACCTTC
.	TRBJ2-3	TRBV19	.	CASTGDRTDTQYF	TGTGCCAGTACAGGGGACCGCACAGATACGCAGTATTTT
.	TRBJ1-5	TRBV19	TRBD1	CASSEGAGGRNQPQHF	TGTGCCAGTAGTGAGGGGGCAGGGGGTAGGAATCAGCCCCAGCATTTT
.	TRBJ2-1	TRBV19	.	CASRQQGASGNEQFF	TGTGCCAGTAGACAGCAGGGTGCCTCGGGGAATGAGCAGTTCTTC
.	TRBJ1-2	TRBV7-2	.	CASSLAGNYGYTF	TGTGCCAGCAGCTTAGCGGGGAACTATGGCTACACCTTC
.	TRBJ1-5	TRBV5-6	.	CASSPKGGNQPQHF	TGTGCCAGCAGCCCAAAGGGGGGCAATCAGCCCCAGCATTTT
.	TRBJ1-1	TRBV7-2	.	CASSLFDGTEAFF	TGTGCCAGCAGCCTGTTTGATGGCACTGAAGCTTTCTTT
.	TRBJ2-1	TRBV29-1	.	CSVVGESSYNEQFF	TGCAGCGTTGTCGGGGAGAGCTCCTACAATGAGCAGTTCTTC
many	TRBJ2-3	TRBV4-3	TRBD2	CASSLLAGSGTDTQYF	TGCGCCAGCAGCCTCCTAGCGGGATCGGGCACAGATACGCAGTATTTT
.	TRBJ2-7	TRBV7-8	TRBD1	CASSYMTGVGEQYF	TGTGCCAGCAGCTACATGACAGGGGTTGGCGAGCAGTACTTC
few	TRBJ1-1	TRBV20-1	.	CSATDVAEAFF	TGCAGTGCCACTGACGTCGCTGAAGCTTTCTTT
.	TRBJ2-1	TRBV10-3	.	CAISERSGPLSYNEQFF	TGTGCCATCAGTGAGAGGTCAGGCCCACTCTCCTACAATGAGCAGTTCTTC
.	TRBJ1-2	TRBV29-1	.	CSVEKVGDGYTF	TGCAGCGTTGAAAAGGTCGGAGATGGCTACACCTTC
.	TRBJ1-2	TRBV27	.	CASSPDLYGYTF	TGTGCCAGCAGTCCCGACCTCTATGGCTACACCTTC
.	TRBJ2-5	TRBV7-6	.	CASSRGGRETQYF	TGTGCCAGCAGTCGGGGTGGTAGGGAGACCCAGTACTTC
.	TRBJ1-1	TRBV25-1	.	CASSAPQGGFAFF	TGTGCCAGCAGTGCCCCCCAAGGAGGGTTCGCTTTCTTT
.	TRBJ2-3	TRBV6-6	.	CASNGQGSTDTQYF	TGTGCCAGCAATGGCCAGGGGAGCACAGATACGCAGTATTTT
.	TRBJ2-7	TRBV5-1	.	CASSSPRLDEQYF	TGCGCCAGCAGCTCCCCGAGGCTTGACGAGCAGTACTTC
.	TRBJ2-7	TRBV7-2	.	CASSPRTISYEQYF	TGTGCCAGCAGCCCCAGGACGATCTCCTACGAGCAGTACTTC
few	TRBJ1-1	TRBV7-2	.	CASSPIGQPNTEAFF	TGTGCCAGCAGCCCAATTGGACAGCCGAACACTGAAGCTTTCTTT
few	TRBJ2-7	TRBV28	.	CASSLDGTSYEQYF	TGTGCCAGCAGTTTGGATGGAACCTCCTACGAGCAGTACTTC
few	TRBJ1-5	TRBV15	.	CATSRVNQPQHF	TGTGCCACCAGCAGAGTTAATCAGCCCCAGCATTTT
.	TRBJ2-3	TRBV7-8	.	CASSLRDGWDTQYF	TGTGCCAGCAGCTTAAGGGACGGGTGGGATACGCAGTATTTT
few	TRBJ1-1	TRBV28	TRBD1	CASSLPGQLNTEAFF	TGTGCCAGCAGTCTTCCGGGACAGCTGAACACTGAAGCTTTCTTT
.	TRBJ1-2	TRBV29-1	TRBD1	CSVDRARGYGYTF	TGCAGCGTTGATAGGGCCAGGGGGTATGGCTACACCTTC
.	TRBJ1-2	TRBV30	TRBD1	CAWSPYPGTGGARHYGYTF	TGTGCCTGGAGTCCTTACCCCGGGACAGGGGGCGCGAGGCACTATGGCTACACCTTC
.	TRBJ2-2	TRBV7-2	.	CASSLAPSDSRELFF	TGTGCCAGCAGCTTGGCCCCATCGGATTCCCGGGAGCTGTTTTTT
once	TRBJ2-5	TRBV13	.	CASSLQGGETQYF	TGTGCCAGCAGCTTACAGGGAGGAGAGACCCAGTACTTC
.	TRBJ2-5	TRBV15	TRBD2	CATSRAAGLGETQYF	TGTGCCACCAGCAGAGCCGCGGGACTAGGGGAGACCCAGTACTTC
.	TRBJ2-3	TRBV25-1	.	CASGGGTDTQYF	TGTGCCAGCGGTGGGGGGACAGATACGCAGTATTTT
.	TRBJ2-1	TRBV29-1	.	CSVEESHNEQFF	TGCAGCGTTGAAGAAAGCCACAATGAGCAGTTCTTC
few	TRBJ1-5	TRBV30	.	CAWSYRADQPQHF	TGTGCCTGGAGTTACAGGGCCGATCAGCCCCAGCATTTT
.	TRBJ1-1	TRBV4-3	.	CASSQALTRGGEAFF	TGCGCCAGCAGCCAAGCCTTAACGCGGGGGGGTGAAGCTTTCTTT
.	TRBJ1-1	TRBV5-1	TRBD1	CASSLVTGTGSGTEAFF	TGCGCCAGCAGCTTGGTAACCGGGACAGGGTCGGGCACTGAAGCTTTCTTT
.	TRBJ2-7	TRBV29-1	.	CSVGEGAYEQYF	TGCAGCGTTGGAGAGGGAGCCTACGAGCAGTACTTC
.	TRBJ2-2	TRBV7-2	TRBD1	CATNTGEPGELFF	TGTGCCACCAATACAGGGGAGCCCGGGGAGCTGTTTTTT
.	TRBJ2-7	TRBV5-1	.	CASSLQGEYEQYF	TGCGCCAGCAGCTTGCAGGGAGAATACGAGCAGTACTTC
.	TRBJ2-7	TRBV6-5	.	CASTSEAGYEQYF	TGTGCCAGCACCTCTGAAGCGGGCTACGAGCAGTACTTC
.	TRBJ1-4	TRBV20-1	.	CSAGTNEKLFF	TGCAGTGCTGGGACTAATGAAAAACTGTTTTTT
.	TRBJ2-1	TRBV7-2	.	CASSLAEYNEQFF	TGTGCCAGCAGCTTAGCTGAGTACAATGAGCAGTTCTTC
.	TRBJ1-4	TRBV30	.	CAWSLGEEKLFF	TGTGCCTGGAGCCTGGGGGAGGAAAAACTGTTTTTT
.	TRBJ2-4	TRBV29-1	.	CSVDGGTKNIQYF	TGCAGCGTTGATGGGGGAACCAAAAACATTCAGTACTTC
.	TRBJ1-1	TRBV7-3	.	CASSLGSANTEAFF	TGTGCCAGCAGCTTGGGTTCGGCGAACACTGAAGCTTTCTTT
few	TRBJ2-3	TRBV14	.	CASSHTDTQYF	TGTGCCAGCAGCCACACAGATACGCAGTATTTT
.	TRBJ1-2	TRBV4-3	.	CASSPELTVNYGYTF	TGCGCCAGCAGCCCAGAGTTGACAGTTAACTATGGCTACACCTTC
.	TRBJ1-1	TRBV29-1	.	CSVDGGGEAFF	TGCAGCGTTGATGGAGGGGGAGAAGCTTTCTTT